This is a list of T cell receptor beta chains from one sample in a study of blood T cell repertoires in COVID-19. Clones were sequenced by immunoSEQ multiplex PCR, and TCRdb holds only the in-frame ones, with some missing. The sample includes 300,000 or so clones, 90% of them seen just once. The sequenced material came from PBMCs or T cells enriched from blood (not recorded which). These receptors were collected from a man aged 55 to 70 who had recovered from COVID-19. Each CDR3 is given with its conserved first and last residue. A D gene is named only where the DNA matches it firmly.

TRBV14	TRBJ1-2	.	CASSQDQGGYGYTF
TRBV5-1	TRBJ2-7	TRBD1	CASSPVAGGAYEQYF
TRBV2	TRBJ2-7	TRBD2	CASTIRSGGAYEQYF
TRBV2	TRBJ1-5	.	CASGQSGGRNQPQHF
TRBV27	TRBJ2-5	.	CASSLSTDEETQYF
TRBV7-9	TRBJ1-5	.	CASSSDRSNQPQHF
TRBV15	TRBJ2-1	.	CATSRVRGPNEQFF
TRBV18	TRBJ2-6	.	CASSAGPGWDPSGANVLTF
TRBV5-1	TRBJ2-7	.	CASSSMVSYEQYF
TRBV9	TRBJ2-7	.	CASSVDRGEQYF
TRBV14	TRBJ2-7	TRBD2	CASSQTRWAGGPHEQYF
TRBV3-1/TRBV3-2	TRBJ1-5	.	CASSQGVDQPQHF
TRBV27	TRBJ1-2	TRBD1	CASSAAHRDRNYGYTF
TRBV11-2	TRBJ1-2	TRBD1	CASSPGGWGYGYTF
TRBV27	TRBJ1-5	.	CASSLRGERQPQHF
TRBV14	TRBJ2-1	TRBD1	CASSLDVGQGIGEQFF